These 32 T cell receptor beta chains were all obtained from the same sample, sequenced in a study of post-analysis software for immune sequencing data. Study observations and caveats: In patients, about 5 TRBV segments were more frequent than in controls, with TRBV5-6, TRBV5-1 and TRBV20-1 among them.

Unique-molecular-identifier-tagged TCR beta cDNA libraries were used. Each CDR3 protein gets one entry after TCRdb re-called the PCR reads with MiXCR. The profile shows about 430,000 distinct CDR3 sequences, approximately 42% of them singletons. Antigen specificity for these receptors is unknown. Sequences were obtained from blood. These receptors were obtained from a girl aged 2 to 10 with multiple sclerosis.

This clonotype is large (0.1 to 1%) by share. This chain uses TRBV6-5 with TRBJ2-7, with 7 nucleotides matching TRBD2. This CDR3 is built from 15 residues. Trimming took 5 bases from V and 1 from J; bases not matched to a gene: 8. Germline V CDR1 and CDR2: MNHEY, SVGAGI. CDR3: CASSPALGGSYEQYF. The DNA of the CDR3 is TGTGCCAGCAGTCCCGCCCTCGGGGGGTCCTACGAGCAGTACTTC.

This clonotype was seen a few times. One end of the junction fails to match germline, which may point to a read error. The rearrangement links TRBV29-1 to TRBJ2-4; 7 bases are a match to TRBD2. The CDR3 loop spans 14 amino acids. Germline V lookup: CDR1 SQVTM, CDR2 ANQGSEA. The chain's CDR3 is CGVAWLSSGNIQYF. CDR3 coding DNA: TGCGGCGTTGCGTGGCTGTCTAGCGGAAACATTCAGTACTTC.

The chain carries TRBV10-3 and TRBJ2-4; 14 bases map to TRBD2. The J call is in doubt because the DNA end fits TRBJ2-7 better. The CDR3 contains 14 residues. CDR1 is ENHRY, CDR2 SYGVKD, per germline. CDR3 in DNA: TGTGCCATCCGACTAGCGGGGGGGCTAGACGAGCAGTACTTC. It translates to CAIRLAGGLDEQYF.

A note on this clonotype: Sequence at one end of the junction differs from germline and may be a read error. J is TRBJ2-1 and V is TRBV3-1; 7 bases line up with TRBD2. CDR3 length: 16 amino acids. CDR1 LGHDT and CDR2 YNNKEL come from the germline V gene (reference sequence). As DNA, the CDR3 is TGTGCCAGCAGCCTCCAAGCGGGGAGACGTTACAGTGAGCAGTTCTTC. Its protein product is CASSLQAGRRYSEQFF.

The V and J genes are TRBV6-5 and TRBJ1-2; D may be TRBD1 (6 bases). The CDR3 is 14 residues long. Between the trimmed V and J ends, which lost 5 bases and 3 bases, there was a span of 13 bases. Germline V lookup: CDR1 MNHEY, CDR2 SVGAGI. This CDR3 is CASSPPGADYGYTF. The CDR3 DNA reads as TGTGCCAGCAGTCCCCCGGGGGCCGACTATGGCTACACCTTC.

This chain joins TRBV25-1 and TRBJ1-1; a possible D gene is TRBD1 (6 bases). CDR3 length: 13 residues. V was pared by 3 bases and J by 4 bases, with 9 bases between. Germline CDR1 MGHDK, CDR2 SYGVNS. The CDR3 region is CASSELGATEAFF. CDR3 in DNA: TGTGCCAGCAGTGAGCTGGGGGCCACTGAAGCTTTCTTT.

The genes are TRBV20-1 and TRBJ2-3; D call uncertain. Germline CDR1 is DFQATT and CDR2 is SNEGSKA (reference sequence). The CDR3 sequence is 10 residues long. V shed 6 bases and J shed 8 bases, with 9 bases lying between them. The CDR3 nucleotides are TGCAGTGCCCTATACGGTACGCAGTATTTT. Protein product: CSALYGTQYF.

The chain combines TRBV7-8 with TRBJ2-1; 10 bases align to TRBD2. CDR1 and CDR2 from the germline V gene are SGHVS and FQNEAQ. The CDR3 is made up of 17 amino acids. The ends lost 2 bases at V and 8 bases at J; junction bases unmatched: 12. The DNA for the CDR3 is TGTGCCAGCAGCTTATTGACCGGGACTAGCGTTTTCGATGAGCAGTTCTTC. This encodes CASSLLTGTSVFDEQFF.

The chain uses TRBV29-1 and TRBJ2-1, with a weak D call TRBD2 (7 bases). The germline V gene encodes CDR1 SQVTM and CDR2 ANQGSEA. The CDR3 loop spans 17 amino acids. Trimming shortened V by 3 bases and J by 0 bases, and 18 bases separated the two germline ends. CDR3 DNA sequence: TGCAGCGTTGACCCGGGGGGCGGGTTTCACTCCTACAATGAGCAGTTCTTC. It codes for CSVDPGGGFHSYNEQFF.

The chain is built from TRBV25-1 and TRBJ2-5; D may be TRBD2 (6 bases). Per the germline V gene, CDR1 is MGHDK and CDR2 is SYGVNS. The CDR3 has 16 residues. V lost 3 bases to trimming and J lost 4 bases, with 18 bases between them. CDR3 in amino acids: CASSDPAGFGRETQYF. The CDR3 nucleotides read TGTGCCAGCAGTGACCCGGCGGGGTTCGGGCGAGAGACCCAGTACTTC.

V gene TRBV28 combines with J gene TRBJ2-5, with unresolved D. The CDR3 totals 14 residues. The V end lost 3 bases, the J end lost 2 bases, and 10 bases lay between the germline ends. CDR1 is MDHEN, CDR2 SYDVKM, per germline. CDR3 region: CASSFLWGQETQYF. DNA of the CDR3: TGTGCCAGCAGTTTTCTTTGGGGACAAGAGACCCAGTACTTC.

This clonotype was detected a few times. The chain combines TRBV28 with TRBJ2-7; a possible D gene is TRBD1 (6 bases). The CDR3 sequence is 12 residues long. Germline V gene lookup returns CDR1 MDHEN and CDR2 SYDVKM. The V and J ends lost 4 bases and 3 bases respectively, with 7 bases between them. CDR3 amino acids: CASSWTDYEQYF. In DNA, the CDR3 is TGTGCCAGCAGTTGGACAGACTACGAGCAGTACTTC.

The rearrangement uses TRBV12-3 or TRBV12-4 and TRBJ2-5, with 7 bases fitting TRBD1. TRBJ2-7 explains the end of the DNA better; the J call may be wrong. This CDR3 is 14 amino acids long. CDR3 region: CASSFSQGEYEQYF. CDR3 in DNA: TGTGCCAGCAGTTTTAGTCAGGGGGAATACGAGCAGTACTTC.

The chain joins TRBV10-3 to TRBJ2-7; 8 nucleotides agree with TRBD1. The CDR3 runs to 14 residues. The ends lost 7 bases at V and 2 bases at J; junction bases unmatched: 7. Per germline, CDR1 ENHRY and CDR2 SYGVKD. In DNA form, the CDR3 reads TGTGCCATCAAACCGGGACAGGACACCTACGAGCAGTACTTC. It translates to CAIKPGQDTYEQYF.

The V call is TRBV18, the J call TRBJ1-5; 8 bases are shared with TRBD1. The CDR3 covers 15 residues. J was trimmed by 4 bases and V by 3 bases; bases with no gene match: 5. Germline lookup yields CDR1 KGHSH and CDR2 LQKENI. CDR3 in amino acids: CASSPGTGINQPQHF. The CDR3 nucleotides are TGTGCCAGCTCACCCGGGACAGGCATAAATCAGCCCCAGCATTTT. Supplemented by reference TRBV18 and TRBJ1-5, the full variable domain reads NAGVMQNPRHLVRRRGQEARLRCSPMKGHSHVYWYRQLPEEGLKFMVYLQKENIIDESGMPKERFSAEFPKEGPSILRIQQVVRGDSAAYFCASSPGTGINQPQHFGDGTRLSIL.

This clonotype was recorded a few times. The J gene is TRBJ2-5, the V gene TRBV10-3; possibly TRBD2 for D (6 bases). CDR1 is ENHRY, CDR2 SYGVKD, per germline. The CDR3 covers 12 residues. V dropped 6 bases and J dropped 6 bases, with 11 bases sitting between them. In DNA form, the CDR3 reads TGTGCCATCAGGGGAGGCGCACAGACCCAGTACTTC. This sequence encodes CAIRGGAQTQYF.

This clonotype has just a few counts. This sequence joins TRBV20-1 and TRBJ2-5; D perhaps matches TRBD2 (6 bases). The germline V gene has CDR1 DFQATT and CDR2 SNEGSKA (reference sequence). Trimming shortened V by 0 bases and J by 2 bases, and 10 bases separated the two germline ends. The CDR3 loop spans 14 amino acids. Written as DNA, the CDR3 is TGCAGTGCTAGAGATCGGCGGGGACAAGAGACCCAGTACTTC. Amino acid sequence: CSARDRRGQETQYF.

On this clonotype: At one boundary the junction diverges from the germline segment, which might be a read error. V gene TRBV2 combines with J gene TRBJ2-1; possible D gene TRBD2, 6 bases. CDR1 is SNHLY, CDR2 FYNNEI, per germline. CDR3 length: 14 residues. This chain's CDR3 is CASREAGRDNEQFF. The DNA of the CDR3 is TGTGCCAGCAGGGAAGCGGGCCGAGACAATGAGCAGTTCTTC.

In this sample, this clonotype turned up a few times. This sequence joins TRBV7-6 and TRBJ2-7; 10 bases align to TRBD2. Germline V gene data show CDR1 as SGHVS and CDR2 as FNYEAQ. V trimming: 2 bases; J trimming: 2 bases; junction bases outside the gene matches: 15. The CDR3 runs 19 residues. Here the CDR3 DNA reads TGTGCCAGCAGCTTAAGAATCGGATGGGAACTAGCGGGAACCTACGAGCAGTACTTC. Protein product: CASSLRIGWELAGTYEQYF.

The chain combines TRBV2 with TRBJ2-3, with 8 bases aligning to TRBD2. The CDR3 length is 13 residues. The germline V gene has CDR1 SNHLY and CDR2 FYNNEI. V was clipped by 10 bases and J by 4 bases; unmatched bases: 7. The CDR3 DNA reads TGTGCCAACCAGCGGGGGTCGCCAGATACGCAGTATTTT. This encodes CANQRGSPDTQYF.

V is TRBV4-1 and J is TRBJ2-5; D call uncertain. Deletions cut 2 bases from V and 4 bases from J, with 17 bases between. The CDR3 is 16 residues long. Germline V CDR1 and CDR2: MGHRA, YSYEKL. Here the CDR3 reads CASSQPFGRRRETQYF. As DNA, the CDR3 is TGCGCCAGCAGCCAACCGTTTGGTCGAAGGCGAGAGACCCAGTACTTC.

The sample holds a few counts of this clonotype. The CDR3 bases are TGTGCCAGCAGCGCCCACCGGGACGTTCGGGGCTACACCTTC. It translates to CASSAHRDVRGYTF. This chain links TRBV6-1 with TRBJ1-2; perhaps TRBD1 as D (5 bases). The CDR3 loop spans 14 amino acids. The germline gives CDR1 MNHNS, CDR2 SASEGT. Trimming removed 6 bases from V and 8 bases from J, with 19 bases in between.

This clonotype was found a few times. The chain links TRBV7-9 to TRBJ2-1; 12 bases are shared with TRBD2. CDR3 size: 15 residues. The ends lost 4 bases at V and 8 bases at J; junction bases unmatched: 6. Germline CDR1 and CDR2: SEHNR and FQNEAQ (reference sequence). The CDR3 region has the DNA TGTGCCAGCAGCTACCCTAGCGGGGGGGCCGATGAGCAGTTCTTC. Residues: CASSYPSGGADEQFF.

There are a few counts of this clonotype. The rearrangement joins TRBV4-2 to TRBJ2-3; no firm D call. The germline gives CDR1 LGHNA, CDR2 YNFKEQ. The V end was cut by 0 bases, the J end by 0 bases, with 10 bases between. CDR3 size: 16 residues. CDR3 loop: CASSQEDPRSTDTQYF. The CDR3 nucleotides are TGTGCCAGCAGCCAAGAGGACCCGAGGAGCACAGATACGCAGTATTTT.

For this clonotype: Being one base from a much bigger clone, this may be a read error. The chain has TRBV29-1 and TRBJ2-1; D is perhaps TRBD2 (6 bases). The CDR3 length is 16 residues. CDR1 is SQVTM, CDR2 ANQGSEA, per germline. The CDR3 DNA reads TGCAACGTTGAAGATCTAGCGTATAGCTCCTACAATGAGCAGTTCTTC. It is translated as CNVEDLAYSSYNEQFF.

This clonotype was recorded a few times. This rearrangement joins TRBV9 to TRBJ2-7; D perhaps matches TRBD2 (5 bases). Germline assignment: CDR1 SGDLS and CDR2 YYNGEE. The CDR3 has 14 amino acids. Trimming removed 3 bases at V and 6 bases at J, with 16 bases between. The CDR3 DNA is TGTGCCAGCAGCGCGGGATTTACGACCGTCGAGCAGTACTTC. Its protein is CASSAGFTTVEQYF.

Notes on this clonotype: At one end the junction does not follow the germline gene, possibly because of a read error. The CDR3 coding sequence is TGCTCCAGCAGCCCCGGGCCGGCGCAAACCTACGAGCAGTACTTC. Its protein is CSSSPGPAQTYEQYF. The chain carries TRBV4-3 and TRBJ2-7, with D unresolved. CDR1 is LGHNA, CDR2 YSLEER, per germline. The CDR3 has 15 residues.

The chain couples TRBV28 to TRBJ2-3; D not resolved. V was shortened by 6 bases and J by 1 base, with 14 bases between the two germline ends. Per the germline V gene, CDR1 is MDHEN and CDR2 is SYDVKM. CDR3 length equals 15 residues. The CDR3 DNA reads TGTGCCAGCAGAGGCACCCCAGCACGCACAGATACGCAGTATTTT. It codes for CASRGTPARTDTQYF.

The rearrangement links TRBV20-1 to TRBJ2-1; 9 bases match TRBD2. CDR3 length: 14 residues. V gave up 3 bases and J gave up 8 bases; unmatched junction bases: 8. Germline CDR1 DFQATT, CDR2 SNEGSKA (reference sequence). The CDR3 DNA follows: TGCAGTGCTAGGAGGCGGGAGGGGGTCTATGAGCAGTTCTTC. Translated, it gives CSARRREGVYEQFF.

This clonotype was detected a few times. J is TRBJ1-1 and V is TRBV5-6; the D is unclear. Germline CDR1 and CDR2: SGHDT and YYEEEE. CDR3 size: 11 residues. V was cut by 3 bases and J by 3 bases, with 3 bases left in between. The CDR3 bases are TGTGCCAGCAGCTCCTACACTGAAGCTTTCTTT. Residues: CASSSYTEAFF. Looking up the rest from reference TRBV5-6 and TRBJ1-1 gives the full variable domain: DAGVTQSPTHLIKTRGQQVTLRCSPKSGHDTVSWYQQALGQGPQFIFQYYEEEERQRGNFPDRFSGHQFPNYSSELNVNALLLGDSALYLCASSSYTEAFFGQGTRLTVV.

The chain couples TRBV29-1 to TRBJ2-5; no reliable D call. Per germline, CDR1 SQVTM and CDR2 ANQGSEA. V was shortened by 8 bases and J by 1 base, with 11 bases between the two germline ends. The CDR3 covers 12 residues. The CDR3 DNA sequence: TGCAGCTTAACCCCCAGCCAAGAGACCCAGTACTTC. It codes for CSLTPSQETQYF.

The chain combines TRBV15 with TRBJ2-3; D may match TRBD1 or TRBD2 (6 bases each). CDR3 length: 18 residues. V gave up 0 bases and J gave up 0 bases, with 16 bases separating them. Per germline, CDR1 LNHNV and CDR2 YYDKDF (reference sequence). For the CDR3, the DNA is TGTGCCACCAGCAGAGATCGGGGGCTAGCACCTAGCACAGATACGCAGTATTTT. This codes for CATSRDRGLAPSTDTQYF.